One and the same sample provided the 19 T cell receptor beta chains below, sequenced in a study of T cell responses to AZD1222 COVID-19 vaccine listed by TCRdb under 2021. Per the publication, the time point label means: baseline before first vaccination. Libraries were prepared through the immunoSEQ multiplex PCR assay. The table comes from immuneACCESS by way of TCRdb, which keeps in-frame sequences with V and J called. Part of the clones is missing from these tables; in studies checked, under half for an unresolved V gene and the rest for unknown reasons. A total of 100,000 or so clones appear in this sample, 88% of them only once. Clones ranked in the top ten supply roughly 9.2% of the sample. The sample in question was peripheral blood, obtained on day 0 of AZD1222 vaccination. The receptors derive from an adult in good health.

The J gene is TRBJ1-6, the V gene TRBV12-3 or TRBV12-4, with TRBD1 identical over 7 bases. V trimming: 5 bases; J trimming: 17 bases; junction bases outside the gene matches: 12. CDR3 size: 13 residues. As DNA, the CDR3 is TGTGCCAGCAGTGCCCAGACAGGGAGGATATTCCACTTT. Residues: CASSAQTGRIFHF.

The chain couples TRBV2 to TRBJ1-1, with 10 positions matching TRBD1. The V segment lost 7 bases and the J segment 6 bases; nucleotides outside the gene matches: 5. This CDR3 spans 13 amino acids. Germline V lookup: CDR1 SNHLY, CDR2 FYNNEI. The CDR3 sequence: CASNPTGGPEAFF. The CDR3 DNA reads TGTGCCAGCAACCCGACAGGGGGCCCTGAAGCTTTCTTT.

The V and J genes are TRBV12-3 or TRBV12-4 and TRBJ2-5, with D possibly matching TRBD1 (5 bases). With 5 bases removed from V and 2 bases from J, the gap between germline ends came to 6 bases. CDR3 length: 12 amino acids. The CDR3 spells CASSRQQETQYF. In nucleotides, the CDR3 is TGTGCCAGCAGTCGACAGCAAGAGACCCAGTACTTC.

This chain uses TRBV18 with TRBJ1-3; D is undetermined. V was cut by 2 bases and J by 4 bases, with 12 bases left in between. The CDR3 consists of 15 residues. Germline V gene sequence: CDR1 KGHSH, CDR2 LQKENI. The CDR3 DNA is TGTGCCAGCTCACCAATTGGTGGCTCAGGAAACACCATATATTTT. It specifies CASSPIGGSGNTIYF.

The DNA of the CDR3 is TGTGCCGCACTTGGCAGTACGACCGCCATATATTTT. Residues: CAALGSTTAIYF. This rearrangement joins TRBV30 to TRBJ1-3; D gene uncertain. Germline V gene sequence: CDR1 GTSNPN, CDR2 SVGIG (reference sequence). The CDR3 is 12 amino acids. V was cut by 8 bases and J by 11 bases, with 19 bases left in between. The whole variable domain, remainder taken from reference TRBV30 and TRBJ1-3, is SQTIHQWPATLVQPVGSPLSLECTVEGTSNPNLYWYRQAAGRGLQLLFYSVGIGQISSEVPQNLSASRPQDRQFILSSKKLLLSDSGFYLCAALGSTTAIYFGEGSWLTVV.

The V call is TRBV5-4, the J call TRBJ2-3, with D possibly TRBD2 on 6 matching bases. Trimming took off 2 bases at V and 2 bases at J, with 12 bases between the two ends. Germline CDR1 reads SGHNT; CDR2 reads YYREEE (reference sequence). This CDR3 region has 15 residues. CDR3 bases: TGTGCCAGCAGCTTCCCTGCGGGATCCACAGATACGCAGTATTTT. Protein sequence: CASSFPAGSTDTQYF.

The CDR3 sequence is CASSYGGQGGDTQYF. DNA of the CDR3: TGTGCCAGCAGTTACGGGGGACAGGGAGGGGATACGCAGTATTTT. The chain employs TRBV28 and TRBJ2-3; 9 bases match TRBD1. Germline V gene data show CDR1 as MDHEN and CDR2 as SYDVKM. This CDR3 is 15 amino acids long. With V trimmed by 4 bases and J by 6 bases, 8 bases remained unmatched.

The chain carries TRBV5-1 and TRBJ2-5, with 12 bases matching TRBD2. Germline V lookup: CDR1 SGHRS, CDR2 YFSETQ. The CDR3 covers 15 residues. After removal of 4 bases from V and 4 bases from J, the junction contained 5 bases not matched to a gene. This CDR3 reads CASSPPGLAGETQYF. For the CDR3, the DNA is TGCGCCAGCAGCCCTCCGGGACTAGCGGGAGAGACCCAGTACTTC.

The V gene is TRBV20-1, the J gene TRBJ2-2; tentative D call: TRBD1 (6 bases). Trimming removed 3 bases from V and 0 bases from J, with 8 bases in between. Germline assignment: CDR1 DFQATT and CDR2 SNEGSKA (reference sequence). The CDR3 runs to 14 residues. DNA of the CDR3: TGCAGTGCTAGTAGGGGGACGAACACCGGGGAGCTGTTTTTT. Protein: CSASRGTNTGELFF.

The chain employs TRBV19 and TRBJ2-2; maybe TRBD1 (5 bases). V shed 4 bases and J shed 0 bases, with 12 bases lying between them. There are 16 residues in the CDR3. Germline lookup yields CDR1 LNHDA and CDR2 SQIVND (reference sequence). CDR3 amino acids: CASSRADTTNTGELFF. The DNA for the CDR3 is TGTGCCAGTAGTAGGGCGGACACCACGAACACCGGGGAGCTGTTTTTT.

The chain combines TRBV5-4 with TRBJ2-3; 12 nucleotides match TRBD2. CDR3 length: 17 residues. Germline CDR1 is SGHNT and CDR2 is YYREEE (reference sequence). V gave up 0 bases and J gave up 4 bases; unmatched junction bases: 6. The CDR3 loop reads CASSLVLAGGPSDTQYF. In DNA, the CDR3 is TGTGCCAGCAGCTTGGTCCTAGCGGGAGGGCCCTCAGATACGCAGTATTTT.

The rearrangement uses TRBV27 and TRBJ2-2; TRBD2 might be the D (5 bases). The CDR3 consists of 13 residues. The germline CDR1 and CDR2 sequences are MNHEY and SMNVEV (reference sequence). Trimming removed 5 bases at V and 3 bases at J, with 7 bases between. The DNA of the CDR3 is TGTGCCAGCAGTGACTATTACACCGGGGAGCTGTTTTTT. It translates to CASSDYYTGELFF.

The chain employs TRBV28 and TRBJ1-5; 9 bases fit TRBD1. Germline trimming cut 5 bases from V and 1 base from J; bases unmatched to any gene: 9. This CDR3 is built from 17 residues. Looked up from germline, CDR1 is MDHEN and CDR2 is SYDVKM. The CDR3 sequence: CASSTGQGLGSNQPQHF. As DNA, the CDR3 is TGTGCCAGCAGTACGGGACAGGGATTAGGGAGCAATCAGCCCCAGCATTTT.

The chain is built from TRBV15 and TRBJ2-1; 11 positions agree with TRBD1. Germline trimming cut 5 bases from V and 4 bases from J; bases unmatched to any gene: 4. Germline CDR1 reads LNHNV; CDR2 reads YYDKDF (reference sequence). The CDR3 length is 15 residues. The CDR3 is CATSSGTGGYNEQFF. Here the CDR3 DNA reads TGTGCCACCAGCTCCGGGACAGGGGGATACAATGAGCAGTTCTTC. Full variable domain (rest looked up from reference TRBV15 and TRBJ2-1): DAMVIQNPRYQVTQFGKPVTLSCSQTLNHNVMYWYQQKSSQAPKLLFHYYDKDFNNEADTPDNFQSRRPNTSFCFLDIRSPGLGDTAMYLCATSSGTGGYNEQFFGPGTRLTVL.

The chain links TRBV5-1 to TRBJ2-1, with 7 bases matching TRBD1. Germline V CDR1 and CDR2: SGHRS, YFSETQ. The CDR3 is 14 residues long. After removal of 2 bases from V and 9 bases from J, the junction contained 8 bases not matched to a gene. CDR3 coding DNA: TGCGCCAGCAGCTTTCCGGGACAGTATGCTGAGCAGTTCTTC. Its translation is CASSFPGQYAEQFF.

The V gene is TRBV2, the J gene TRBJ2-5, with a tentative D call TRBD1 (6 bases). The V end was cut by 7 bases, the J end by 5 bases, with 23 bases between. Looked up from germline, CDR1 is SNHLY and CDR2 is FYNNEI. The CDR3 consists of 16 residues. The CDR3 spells CASTGQRDPGTETQYF. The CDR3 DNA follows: TGTGCCAGCACCGGACAGCGTGACCCCGGTACGGAGACCCAGTACTTC.

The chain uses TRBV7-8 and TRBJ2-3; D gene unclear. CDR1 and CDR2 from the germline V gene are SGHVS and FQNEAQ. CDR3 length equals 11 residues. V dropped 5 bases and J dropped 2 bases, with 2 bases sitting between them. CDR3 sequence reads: CASSLTDTQYF. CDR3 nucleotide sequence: TGTGCCAGCAGCCTCACAGATACGCAGTATTTT.

The CDR3 DNA reads TGCGCCAGCAGCTTGACCCGGGACAATGAGCAGTTCTTC. Translation gives CASSLTRDNEQFF. The chain carries TRBV5-1 and TRBJ2-1; D remains unclear. V lost 1 base to trimming and J lost 5 bases, with 7 bases between them. Germline CDR1 and CDR2: SGHRS and YFSETQ. The CDR3 spans 13 residues.

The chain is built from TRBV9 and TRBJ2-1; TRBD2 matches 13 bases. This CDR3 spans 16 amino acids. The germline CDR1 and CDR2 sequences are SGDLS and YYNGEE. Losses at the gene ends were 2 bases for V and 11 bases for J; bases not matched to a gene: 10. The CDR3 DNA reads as TGTGCCAGCAGCGTGGTGACTAGCGGGGGGAATGGTCAGCAGTTCTTC. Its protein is CASSVVTSGGNGQQFF.